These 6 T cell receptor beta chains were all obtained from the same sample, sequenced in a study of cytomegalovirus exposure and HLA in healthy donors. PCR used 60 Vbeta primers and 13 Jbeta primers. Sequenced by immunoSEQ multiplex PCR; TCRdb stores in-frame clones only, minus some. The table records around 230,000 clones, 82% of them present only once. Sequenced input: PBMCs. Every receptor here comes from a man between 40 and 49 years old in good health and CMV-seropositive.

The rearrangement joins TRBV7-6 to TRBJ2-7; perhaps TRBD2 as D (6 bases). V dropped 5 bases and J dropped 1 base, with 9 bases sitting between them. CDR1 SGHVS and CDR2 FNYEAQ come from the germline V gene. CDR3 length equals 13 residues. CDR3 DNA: TGTGCCAGCAGCCGGGACTCGTCCTACGAGCAGTACTTC. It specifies CASSRDSSYEQYF.

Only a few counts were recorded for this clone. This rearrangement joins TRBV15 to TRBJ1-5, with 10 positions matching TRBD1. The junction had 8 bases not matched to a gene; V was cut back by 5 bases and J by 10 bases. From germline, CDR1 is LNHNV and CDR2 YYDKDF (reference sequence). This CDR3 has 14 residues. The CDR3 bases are TGTGCCACCAGCCGGGACAGGGGACCCTCTCCCCAGCATTTT. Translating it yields CATSRDRGPSPQHF.

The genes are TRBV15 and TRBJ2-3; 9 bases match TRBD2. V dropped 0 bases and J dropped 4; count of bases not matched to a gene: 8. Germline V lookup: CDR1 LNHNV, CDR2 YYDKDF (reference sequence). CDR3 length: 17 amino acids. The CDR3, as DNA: TGTGCCACCAGCAGAGATCGGGCGGGAGGGCTGGCAGATACGCAGTATTTT. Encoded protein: CATSRDRAGGLADTQYF.

CDR3 loop: CASSDRGAEAFF. The CDR3 DNA reads as TGTGCCAGCAGTGACAGGGGGGCGGAAGCTTTCTTT. V usage is TRBV27 and J usage is TRBJ1-1; 9 nucleotides align to TRBD1. V shed 5 bases and J 8 bases; nucleotides not matched to a gene: 3. This CDR3 is built from 12 residues. The germline V gene encodes CDR1 MNHEY and CDR2 SMNVEV (reference sequence).

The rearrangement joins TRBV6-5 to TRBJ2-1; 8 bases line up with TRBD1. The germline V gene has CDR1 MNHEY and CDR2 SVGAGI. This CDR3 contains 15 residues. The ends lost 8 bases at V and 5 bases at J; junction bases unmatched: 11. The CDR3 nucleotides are TGTGCCAGCGCTTCCTTAGGGACAGGCAACAATGAGCAGTTCTTC. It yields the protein CASASLGTGNNEQFF.

The DNA of the CDR3 is TGCGCCAGCAGCGGCGGACTAGCGGTTATCTACAATGAGCAGTTCTTC. Translation: CASSGGLAVIYNEQFF. The V and J genes are TRBV5-1 and TRBJ2-1; 10 bases are a match to TRBD2. The CDR3 runs 16 residues. CDR1 and CDR2 from the germline V gene are SGHRS and YFSETQ. V trimming: 4 bases; J trimming: 3 bases; junction bases outside the gene matches: 7.